The source of this TCR beta chain is a study of T cells in Graves' hyperthyroidism and ophthalmopathy (dated by TCRdb to about 2019). Context from the whole study: Peripheral blood samples were taken at initial diagnosis, before any treatment was given. To identify distinguishing TCR V-J signatures, a discovery cohort of about 100 patients was used, comprising under 45 with Graves' ophthalmopathy and approximately 58 with stable Graves' hyperthyroidism. An independent validation cohort of under 20 hyperthyroidism patients and approximately 15 patients who later progressed to ophthalmopathy tested prospective prediction of ophthalmopathy. For training and testing, the 110 or so patients in the discovery cohort were randomly divided in a 7:3 ratio. In addition, the study compared T-cell repertoires in thyroid tissue and in blood from five to seven Graves' hyperthyroidism patients. After sampling, hyperthyroidism patients received methimazole starting at 30 mg daily, and ophthalmopathy patients received high-dose intravenous methylprednisolone. The paper describes TCR Vbeta CDR3 sequencing of roughly 130 peripheral blood samples, made up of about 41 ophthalmopathy patients, around 78 hyperthyroidism patients and some 17 progressor patients. The study at large found these results: No statistical method was used to fix the sample size in advance, and group allocation was not hidden from the investigators. In validation, progression to ophthalmopathy was predicted by the model with more than 65% sensitivity and about 72% specificity, a median of about 6.4 months before onset. Most expanded thyroid clonotypes (frequency above 0.001) were also found in blood, which suggests that blood repertoires may mirror thyroid immune responses. In cross-validation, a model built on a 13 V-J signature told ophthalmopathy apart from stable hyperthyroidism with less than 90% sensitivity and roughly 81% specificity, and in testing the same model reached 80%/75%.

Amplification of TCR beta CDR3 regions was carried out from RNA transcripts. A first-round RT-PCR of the TCR CDR3 used the HTBI primer set with the Qiagen OneStep RT-PCR kit. A second multiplex PCR round built the libraries, followed by size selection and purification. Paired-end sequencing of the libraries was performed with 100 bp reads on an Illumina HiSeq2000. As for how the authors treated the data: SOAPnuke was used to process the raw data, removing reads that contained adapters or uncalled bases, had a mean Phred below 15, or lacked an exact match to the constant primer or identifier. COPE v1.2.5 was used to merge the high-quality paired reads, and each unique nucleotide sequence was defined as a clonotype. Clonotypes were aligned to IMGT TRBV, TRBD and TRBJ reference segments using MiTCR v1.1. Only V-J combinations with frequency above 0.0001, covering approximately 99% of repertoires, were analysed. The TCS score was defined as F50 (clonal expansion) divided by E x V (chaos), with BLOSUM62-based TCRdist calculated between CDR3 peptides within each V-J. Welch's t-statistics and random forest reduced 450 to 600 V-J features to 13, which were used in a naive Bayes classifier (R e1071). TCRdb trimmed the raw reads at Q25, called clones with MiXCR and kept productive beta chains. When rows share a CDR3 protein, they turn into one entry using the most common DNA and genes. These V and J calls originate from TCRdb's pipeline instead of the authors' own analysis. Present in this sample are hundreds of thousands of distinct CDR3 sequences, around 17% of which were seen just once. Around 19% of the sample is held by the ten biggest clonotypes.

A patient counted as having stable Graves' hyperthyroidism if no progression to ophthalmopathy occurred over 18 months of follow-up. Hyperthyroidism patients were newly diagnosed, with disease duration under 2 months, and aged 18 to 65 years. Any patient with an uncontrolled infection, another autoimmune disease, pregnancy or lactation was excluded. Diagnoses were based on clinical symptoms, serum thyroxine and TRAb, thyroid ultrasound and orbital computed tomography. PBMCs were separated from under 11 ml of fresh peripheral blood using Ficoll-Paque density gradient centrifugation. Trizol reagent was used to extract total RNA, and RNA quality was then checked on an Agilent 2100 Bioanalyzer. The CDR3 measures 14 amino acids from cysteine to phenylalanine. The kept DNA is CDR3 alone, 42 bases in frame from the first base. A distance of 10 bases separates the germline ends of V and J, which lose 1 base and 1 base respectively. CDR1 is given as DFQATT and CDR2 as SNEGSKA, both from the germline V gene (reference sequence).

Worth noting for this clonotype: Its cognate antigen has yet to be identified. Per-base qualities were not stored, and no clone one base away is much larger.

The sequenced material came from blood. This receptor was identified in a woman between 18 and 30 years old with Graves' hyperthyroidism. The chain is encoded by TRBV20-1 joined to TRBJ1-1; the D segment could be TRBD1, given 5 matching bases. The DNA is as follows: TGCAGTGCTAGAGTTCAGGGAACGAACACTGAAGCTTTCTTT. Its coded protein is CSARVQGTNTEAFF.